These T cell receptor beta chains were read from a single sample in a study of CD8 T cells in Susac syndrome. TCRdb redid the calling of the immunoSEQ multiplex PCR reads with MiXCR, one entry per CDR3 protein. Here the sample spans about 240,000 distinct CDR3 sequences, about 96% being singletons. Sequencing input: CD4+ T cells from PBMCs. These receptors originate from a human donor with Susac syndrome. Each CDR3 is given with its conserved first and last residue. The order of the fields is J gene, D gene, V gene, CDR3 DNA, CDR3 protein. A D gene is named only where the DNA matches it firmly.

TRBJ1-2	-	TRBV12-3/TRBV12-4	TGTGCCAGCGAACGAAACGGGGGATGGAATGGCTACACCTTC	CASERNGGWNGYTF
TRBJ1-1	-	TRBV28	TGTGCCAGCAGCCCCGTTTCGTGGCCTGAAGCTTTCTTT	CASSPVSWPEAFF
TRBJ1-2	-	TRBV6-4	TGTGCCAGCAGTGACTCAAGCGGCTATGGCTACACCTTC	CASSDSSGYGYTF
TRBJ1-5	-	TRBV30	TGTGCCTGGAGTGACGGGGGGGATCAGCCCCAGCATTTT	CAWSDGGDQPQHF
TRBJ2-7	TRBD1	TRBV29-1	TGCAGCGTTGAATTTGGCCCTGAACAGGGGAGAGGGTACGAGCAGTACTTC	CSVEFGPEQGRGYEQYF
TRBJ2-1	TRBD1	TRBV5-1	TGCGCCAGCAGCTTGGTCGATCTCGGGACAGGGCTGTTCTTC	CASSLVDLGTGLFF
TRBJ2-2	-	TRBV3-1	TGTGCCAGCAGCCCTCCGTCGAACACCGGGGAGCTGTTTTTT	CASSPPSNTGELFF
TRBJ2-3	TRBD2	TRBV9	TGTGCCAGCACCGGGTGGGGAGGGAGCACAGATACGCAGTATTTT	CASTGWGGSTDTQYF
TRBJ1-1	-	TRBV20-1	TGCAGTGACACAAGAAGGAGGGTCGGTGAAGCTTTCTTT	CSDTRRRVGEAFF
TRBJ1-2	-	TRBV5-4	TGTGCCAGCAGCCCCCCGACAGGATCTTTCTATGGCTACACCTTC	CASSPPTGSFYGYTF